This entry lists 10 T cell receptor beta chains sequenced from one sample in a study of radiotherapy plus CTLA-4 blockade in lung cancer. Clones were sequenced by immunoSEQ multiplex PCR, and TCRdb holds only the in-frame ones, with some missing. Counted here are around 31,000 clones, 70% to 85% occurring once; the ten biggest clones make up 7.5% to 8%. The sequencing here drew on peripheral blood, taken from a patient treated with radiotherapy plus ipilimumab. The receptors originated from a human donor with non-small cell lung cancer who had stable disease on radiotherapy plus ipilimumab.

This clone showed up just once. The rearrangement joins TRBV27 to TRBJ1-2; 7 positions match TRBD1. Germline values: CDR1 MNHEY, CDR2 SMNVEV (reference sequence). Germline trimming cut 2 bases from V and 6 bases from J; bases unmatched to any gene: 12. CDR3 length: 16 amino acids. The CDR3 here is CASSLLAQGEGNGYTF. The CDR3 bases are TGTGCCAGCAGTTTACTAGCCCAGGGGGAAGGGAATGGCTACACCTTC.

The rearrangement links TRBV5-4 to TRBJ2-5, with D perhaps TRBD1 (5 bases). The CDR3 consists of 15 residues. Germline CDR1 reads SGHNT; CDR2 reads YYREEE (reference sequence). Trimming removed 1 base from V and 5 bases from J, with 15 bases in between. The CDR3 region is CASSLTGYAGETQYF. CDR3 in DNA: TGTGCCAGCAGCTTGACAGGCTATGCTGGGGAGACCCAGTACTTC.

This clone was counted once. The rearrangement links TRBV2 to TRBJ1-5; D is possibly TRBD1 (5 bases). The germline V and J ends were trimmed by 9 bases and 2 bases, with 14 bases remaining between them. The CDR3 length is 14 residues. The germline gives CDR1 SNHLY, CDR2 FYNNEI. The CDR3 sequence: CASRWGEGNQPQHF. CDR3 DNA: TGTGCCAGTCGTTGGGGCGAAGGCAATCAGCCCCAGCATTTT.

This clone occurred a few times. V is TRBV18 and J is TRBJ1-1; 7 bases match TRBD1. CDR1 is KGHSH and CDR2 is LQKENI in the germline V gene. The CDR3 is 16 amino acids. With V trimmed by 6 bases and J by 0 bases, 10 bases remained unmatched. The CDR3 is CASSRGSGTVNTEAFF. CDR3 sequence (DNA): TGTGCCAGCTCCCGAGGCTCCGGGACAGTGAACACTGAAGCTTTCTTT.

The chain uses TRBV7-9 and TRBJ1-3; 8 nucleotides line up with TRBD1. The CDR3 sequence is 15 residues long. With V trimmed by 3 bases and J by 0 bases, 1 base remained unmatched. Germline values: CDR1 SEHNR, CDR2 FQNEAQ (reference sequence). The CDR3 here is CASSFGQGSGNTIYF. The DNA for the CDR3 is TGTGCCAGCAGCTTCGGACAGGGCTCTGGAAACACCATATATTTT.

The CDR3 is CASSPTRGKEKLFF. The CDR3 nucleotides are TGTGCCAGCAGCCCAACAAGGGGGAAGGAAAAACTGTTTTTT. J is TRBJ1-4 and V is TRBV6-5; D possibly corresponds to TRBD1 (6 bases). Germline CDR1 and CDR2: MNHEY and SVGAGI. The germline V and J ends were trimmed by 6 bases and 8 bases, with 16 bases remaining between them. This CDR3 has 14 amino acids.

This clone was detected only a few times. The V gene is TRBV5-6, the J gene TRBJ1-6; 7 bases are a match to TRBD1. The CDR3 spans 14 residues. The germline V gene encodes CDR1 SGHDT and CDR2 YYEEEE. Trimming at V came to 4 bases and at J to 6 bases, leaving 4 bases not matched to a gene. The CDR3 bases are TGTGCCAGCAGCCCGACAGGGCCTAATTCACCCCTCCACTTT. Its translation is CASSPTGPNSPLHF.

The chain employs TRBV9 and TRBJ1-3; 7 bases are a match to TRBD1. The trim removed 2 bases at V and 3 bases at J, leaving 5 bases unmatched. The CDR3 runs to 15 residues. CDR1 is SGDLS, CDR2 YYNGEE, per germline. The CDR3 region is CASSVQGGNGNTIYF. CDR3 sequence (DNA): TGTGCCAGCAGCGTGCAGGGGGGAAATGGAAACACCATATATTTT.

CDR3 sequence (DNA): TGTGCCAGTACCACTGGACAGGGCACAGATACGCAGTATTTT. Its protein product is CASTTGQGTDTQYF. The rearrangement links TRBV19 to TRBJ2-3; 7 nucleotides line up with TRBD1. This CDR3 has 14 amino acids. The germline V gene has CDR1 LNHDA and CDR2 SQIVND (reference sequence). The V segment lost 7 bases and the J segment 1 base; nucleotides outside the gene matches: 5.

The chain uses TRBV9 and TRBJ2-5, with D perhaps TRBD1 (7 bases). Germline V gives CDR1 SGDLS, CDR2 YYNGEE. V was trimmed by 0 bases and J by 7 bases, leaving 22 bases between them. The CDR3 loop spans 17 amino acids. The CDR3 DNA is TGTGCCAGCAGCGTAGCGGGGGCGGGGCAGGGGGATGTGACCCAGTACTTC. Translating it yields CASSVAGAGQGDVTQYF.